What follows are 27 T cell receptor beta chains derived from one specimen sequenced in a study of human T cells and chemical hapten exposure (dated by TCRdb to the early 2020s). The time point label, read with the paper, signifies: patch test 2, 6 weeks after DPC sensitization. The treatment or condition label for this specimen denotes: therapeutic diphenylcyclopropenone sensitization with weekly scalp DPC. Receptors were amplified or captured by RACE. TCRdb shows the sequencer as NextSeq 500. The public reads were reanalyzed by TCRdb: fastp trimming at Q25, MiXCR alignment, in-frame beta chains only. Rows are combined by CDR3 protein, so each entry shows the most common genes and DNA. The sample table lists 95,000 or so distinct CDR3 sequences, about an eighth of them with a count of one. The ten largest clones represent approximately 3.3% of the sample. Here the sequenced sample was whole blood, taken in connection with sensitization to the hapten diphenylcyclopropenone (DPC). These receptor sequences come from a woman in her 40s with alopecia areata. Some clones in this sample may be carry-over from other donors' samples.

The rearrangement uses TRBV19 and TRBJ2-1; the D is unclear. Germline values: CDR1 LNHDA, CDR2 SQIVND (reference sequence). The V gene lost 5 bases and the J gene lost 8 bases, with 16 bases spanning the gap. The length of the CDR3 is 14 residues. The CDR3 DNA sequence: TGTGCCAGTAGTTCCTGGACGTCTGAGGATGAGCAGTTCTTC. Residues: CASSSWTSEDEQFF.

This chain joins TRBV7-2 and TRBJ1-5; D perhaps matches TRBD1 (5 bases). The CDR3 runs 15 residues. Germline CDR1 SGHTA, CDR2 FQGNSA. V dropped 5 bases and J dropped 3 bases, with 14 bases sitting between them. In DNA, the CDR3 is TGTGCCAGCAGCCTTGACAGTAACTTCAATCAGCCCCAGCATTTT. Its translation is CASSLDSNFNQPQHF.

This chain links TRBV6-1 with TRBJ2-1; tentatively, D is TRBD2 (5 bases). The CDR3 has 13 amino acids. The V and J ends lost 7 bases and 9 bases respectively, with 16 bases between them. Germline CDR1 is MNHNS and CDR2 is SASEGT. In nucleotides, the CDR3 is TGTGCCAGCAATCGTGGGAGTTTTGGTGAGCAGTTCTTC. Protein product: CASNRGSFGEQFF.

The sample holds a few counts of this clonotype. The chain recombines TRBV7-2 with TRBJ2-7, with D unclear. The germline gives CDR1 SGHTA, CDR2 FQGNSA. The V end was cut by 7 bases, the J end by 3 bases, with 13 bases between. The CDR3 consists of 13 residues. The CDR3 DNA follows: TGTGCCAGCACCCCGGGCGCAATCTACGAGCAGTACTTC. Its translation is CASTPGAIYEQYF.

This clonotype was seen many times. This rearrangement joins TRBV27 to TRBJ1-6; 7 bases line up with TRBD1. Per germline, CDR1 MNHEY and CDR2 SMNVEV (reference sequence). Trimming cost V 8 bases and J 4 bases; bases outside gene matches: 11. CDR3 length: 16 residues. The CDR3 DNA is TGTGCCAGCGCAAAAGAGCCGGGACAGTATAATTCACCCCTCCACTTT. Its translation: CASAKEPGQYNSPLHF.

The chain links TRBV5-4 to TRBJ2-2; D gene uncertain. This CDR3 region has 16 residues. Germline CDR1 and CDR2: SGHNT and YYREEE (reference sequence). With 4 bases removed from V and 2 bases from J, the gap between germline ends came to 15 bases. The CDR3 DNA sequence: TGTGCCAGCAGCCCGCGCACACCGCGAAACACCGGGGAGCTGTTTTTT. This translates into CASSPRTPRNTGELFF.

The chain has TRBV29-1 and TRBJ2-2; 10 bases are shared with TRBD1. V shed 7 bases and J 8 bases; nucleotides not matched to a gene: 7. Germline V gene data show CDR1 as SQVTM and CDR2 as ANQGSEA. The CDR3 spans 13 residues. The DNA for the CDR3 is TGCAGCGGCCGCAGACAGGGGGCAGGGGAGCTGTTTTTT. Amino acids: CSGRRQGAGELFF.

This clonotype came up many times. The chain joins TRBV7-2 to TRBJ2-2; 8 nucleotides align to TRBD2. Trimming removed 5 bases from V and 2 bases from J; junction bases left unmatched: 7. Germline loops: CDR1 SGHTA, CDR2 FQGNSA. The CDR3 is 16 amino acids. The CDR3 DNA reads as TGTGCCAGCAGCAGAAGACTAGCGCAAAACACCGGGGAGCTGTTTTTT. Protein: CASSRRLAQNTGELFF.

This clonotype was found many times. This chain joins TRBV9 and TRBJ2-1, with D unclear. The CDR3 is made up of 15 amino acids. The V end lost 4 bases, the J end lost 6 bases, and 17 bases lay between the germline ends. CDR1 SGDLS and CDR2 YYNGEE come from the germline V gene. CDR3 DNA: TGTGCCAGCAGCCCACTACCCCGGGTTTTCAATGAGCAGTTCTTC. It is translated as CASSPLPRVFNEQFF.

The rearrangement uses TRBV20-1 and TRBJ2-1; unclear D gene. The germline V and J ends were trimmed by 5 bases and 6 bases, with 8 bases remaining between them. CDR1 DFQATT and CDR2 SNEGSKA come from the germline V gene (reference sequence). The CDR3 totals 11 residues. The CDR3 DNA is TGCAGTGCTTTCTCTTCCAATGAGCAGTTCTTC. This codes for CSAFSSNEQFF.

The rearrangement uses TRBV12-3 or TRBV12-4 and TRBJ1-1, with 7 bases that match TRBD1. After removal of 6 bases from V and 0 bases from J, the junction contained 7 bases not matched to a gene. The CDR3 extends over 15 amino acids. CDR3 DNA sequence: TGTGCCAGCAGGCCGGGACAGACCATGAACACTGAAGCTTTCTTT. Protein sequence: CASRPGQTMNTEAFF.

In its sample, this clonotype was seen a few times. The chain has TRBV5-1 and TRBJ2-2; D might be TRBD1 (6 bases). The germline CDR1 and CDR2 sequences are SGHRS and YFSETQ. V lost 0 bases and J lost 2, with 8 bases in between. The CDR3 spans 15 residues. CDR3 sequence: CASSLEGHNTGELFF. In DNA, the CDR3 is TGCGCCAGCAGCTTGGAGGGACATAACACCGGGGAGCTGTTTTTT. Based on the CDR3 plus reference TRBV5-1 and TRBJ2-2, the full variable domain is KAGVTQTPRYLIKTRGQQVTLSCSPISGHRSVSWYQQTPGQGLQFLFEYFSETQRNKGNFPGRFSGRQFSNSRSEMNVSTLELGDSALYLCASSLEGHNTGELFFGEGSRLTVL.

This clonotype was counted at least ten times. V gene TRBV7-2 combines with J gene TRBJ1-4; D unclear. Germline CDR1 and CDR2: SGHTA and FQGNSA. This CDR3 spans 13 amino acids. V gave up 6 bases and J gave up 5 bases, with 10 bases separating them. The CDR3 region is CASRRVGNEKLFF. DNA for the CDR3: TGTGCCAGCAGGAGAGTTGGGAATGAAAAACTGTTTTTT.

This clonotype was seen many times. This chain links TRBV14 with TRBJ1-1; maybe TRBD1 (5 bases). The length of the CDR3 is 12 residues. From germline, CDR1 is SGHDN and CDR2 FVKESK. V gave up 1 base and J gave up 7 bases, with 7 bases separating them. The CDR3 coding sequence is TGTGCCAGCAGCCAAGGGGGGGGTGAAGCTTTCTTT. Encoded protein: CASSQGGGEAFF. Complete variable domain (other parts from reference TRBV14 and TRBJ1-1): EAGVTQFPSHSVIEKGQTVTLRCDPISGHDNLYWYRRVMGKEIKFLLHFVKESKQDESGMPNNRFLAERTGGTYSTLKVQPAELEDSGVYFCASSQGGGEAFFGQGTRLTVV.

Many counts were recorded for this clonotype. The chain links TRBV6-5 to TRBJ1-1, with D uncertain. This CDR3 is built from 14 residues. Germline loops: CDR1 MNHEY, CDR2 SVGAGI. V was cut by 5 bases and J by 2 bases, with 12 bases left in between. CDR3 in amino acids: CASSQPGGNTEAFF. CDR3 nucleotide sequence: TGTGCCAGCAGTCAGCCGGGAGGTAACACTGAAGCTTTCTTT.

The V and J genes are TRBV20-1 and TRBJ1-1, with D perhaps TRBD1 (5 bases). Trimming stripped 7 bases from V and 1 base from J, with 16 bases between. Germline values: CDR1 DFQATT, CDR2 SNEGSKA (reference sequence). CDR3 length equals 14 residues. DNA for the CDR3: TGCAGTGTCCCACGGTTCGGGGCGAACACTGAAGCTTTCTTT. Amino acid sequence: CSVPRFGANTEAFF.

V is TRBV4-2 and J is TRBJ2-1; TRBD2 matches 8 bases. This CDR3 contains 20 residues. Trimming took 0 bases from V and 1 from J; bases not matched to a gene: 14. Germline CDR1 reads LGHNA; CDR2 reads YNFKEQ. The CDR3 sequence: CASSQDRNRAGDVSYNEQFF. CDR3 coding DNA: TGTGCCAGCAGCCAAGACCGAAACCGAGCGGGAGACGTATCCTACAATGAGCAGTTCTTC.

This clonotype showed up many times. V usage is TRBV12-3 or TRBV12-4 and J usage is TRBJ2-7, with 7 bases matching TRBD1. J lost 1 base, V lost 5 bases, and 2 bases had no gene match. This CDR3 region has 13 residues. CDR3 loop: CASSRGQSYEQYF. The CDR3, as DNA: TGTGCCAGCAGTAGGGGACAGTCCTACGAGCAGTACTTC.

This clonotype was picked up a small number of times. The rearrangement uses TRBV11-2 and TRBJ2-1; D is undetermined. The CDR3 has 13 amino acids. Germline CDR1 reads SGHAT; CDR2 reads FQNNGV. Trimming removed 0 bases at V and 8 bases at J, with 8 bases between. The CDR3, as DNA: TGTGCCAGCAGCTTAGAGCTCGGCGATGAGCAGTTCTTC. Encoded protein: CASSLELGDEQFF.

V and J are TRBV7-8 and TRBJ2-2; 9 bases fit TRBD2. Germline CDR1 SGHVS, CDR2 FQNEAQ. Unmatched junction bases numbered 9, after V lost 8 bases and J lost 5 bases. The CDR3 runs to 15 residues. The CDR3: CASGLARGGTGELFF. The CDR3 DNA reads TGTGCCAGCGGACTAGCGCGGGGAGGGACCGGGGAGCTGTTTTTT.

The table lists this clonotype with many counts. J is TRBJ2-1 and V is TRBV20-1, with unresolved D. Germline V lookup: CDR1 DFQATT, CDR2 SNEGSKA (reference sequence). V lost 3 bases, J lost 4 bases, and 1 base lay in between. The CDR3 runs 10 residues. This CDR3 is CSASYNEQFF. The DNA for the CDR3 is TGCAGTGCTAGTTACAATGAGCAGTTCTTC.

The gene calls are TRBV2 and TRBJ1-1; D gene uncertain. V lost 8 bases and J 0 bases, leaving 7 bases between the germline ends. CDR3 size: 12 residues. Germline CDR1 and CDR2: SNHLY and FYNNEI. CDR3 in DNA: TGTGCCAGCCGGCCGGTGAACACTGAAGCTTTCTTT. Its translation: CASRPVNTEAFF.

This clonotype was counted at least ten times. This rearrangement joins TRBV5-1 to TRBJ1-1; 11 nucleotides align to TRBD1. This CDR3 contains 14 residues. Germline CDR1 reads SGHRS; CDR2 reads YFSETQ. The trim removed 3 bases at V and 4 bases at J, leaving 2 bases unmatched. CDR3 amino acids: CASSSGQGGTEAFF. The CDR3 DNA reads TGCGCCAGCAGCTCGGGACAGGGGGGCACTGAAGCTTTCTTT.

This clonotype was recorded at least ten times. This chain uses TRBV5-1 with TRBJ2-2, with 11 positions matching TRBD2. Losses at the gene ends were 1 base for V and 6 bases for J; bases not matched to a gene: 2. Per germline, CDR1 SGHRS and CDR2 YFSETQ. CDR3 length: 15 amino acids. CDR3 coding DNA: TGCGCCAGCAGCTTGTTACTAGCGGGGGCCGGGGAGCTGTTTTTT. This sequence encodes CASSLLLAGAGELFF.

This clonotype was found many times. The V and J genes are TRBV3-1 and TRBJ1-5; D perhaps matches TRBD1 (6 bases). The CDR3 consists of 16 residues. The V end lost 1 base, the J end lost 7 bases, and 17 bases lay between the germline ends. Germline loops: CDR1 LGHDT, CDR2 YNNKEL (reference sequence). The CDR3 loop reads CASSQGGGKASQPQHF. The DNA of the CDR3 is TGTGCCAGCAGCCAAGGGGGGGGCAAAGCTAGCCAGCCCCAGCATTTT.

This clonotype was seen many times. The chain combines TRBV7-2 with TRBJ1-5, with D uncertain. Trimming left V 5 bases short and J 3 bases short, with 8 bases between. Germline loops: CDR1 SGHTA, CDR2 FQGNSA. The CDR3 sequence is 13 residues long. In DNA form, the CDR3 reads TGTGCCAGCAGCCGGTCGCTCAATCAGCCCCAGCATTTT. Amino acids: CASSRSLNQPQHF.

The table lists this clonotype with many counts. The chain carries TRBV6-5 and TRBJ2-5; 15 nucleotides align to TRBD2. CDR1 is MNHEY, CDR2 SVGAGI, per germline. V shed 5 bases and J 1 base; nucleotides not matched to a gene: 2. This CDR3 is built from 16 residues. Written as DNA, the CDR3 is TGTGCCAGCAGTCCGGGACTAGCGGGAGGCCAAGAGACCCAGTACTTC. Its translation is CASSPGLAGGQETQYF.